This T cell receptor beta chain was captured by sequencing in a study of regulatory T cells in long-lasting Graves disease. CDR3 size: 14 residues. Trimming cost V 11 bases and J 6 bases; bases outside gene matches: 14. Germline lookup yields CDR1 ENHRY and CDR2 SYGVKD. Many counts were recorded for this clonotype. The time point here: persistent/refractory GD, antithyroid drugs over 5 years with positive TRAb. RNA extracted from PBMCs served as the sequencing template. Arm-PCR of CDR3 regions with iRepertoire HTBI primers generated TCR beta libraries. MiXCR was run by TCRdb on the multiplex PCR reads, yielding one entry per CDR3 protein. Of 300,000 to 350,000 distinct CDR3 sequences in the sample, 15% to 20% were seen once.

This sequence joins TRBV10-3 and TRBJ2-7, with 9 bases fitting TRBD2. This receptor was obtained from a female donor with Graves disease. The starting material was peripheral blood mononuclear cells (PBMCs), obtained when the disease was refractory, from a patient treated with antithyroid drugs. The DNA of the CDR3 is TGTGCCTCCCAAGGAATAGCGGGAGAGCGCGAGCAGTACTTC. It specifies CASQGIAGEREQYF.